Many counts were recorded for the clone carrying this T cell receptor (beta chain). The sample is drawn from a study of T cells in Graves' hyperthyroidism and ophthalmopathy. The CDR3 spans 14 residues. Germline V gene data show CDR1 as MNHNS and CDR2 as SASEGT. V was clipped by 3 bases and J by 10 bases; unmatched bases: 8. Researchers took RNA transcripts and amplified the TCR beta CDR3 regions from them. With the HTBI primer set, the TCR CDR3 went through a first round of RT-PCR. TCRdb called the multiplex PCR reads again in MiXCR, with one record for every CDR3 protein. Among under 450,000 distinct CDR3 sequences, about a sixth were seen once, and the ten largest hold just under 8%.

Sequenced sample: blood. The clonotype originates from a woman aged 18-29 years with Graves' hyperthyroidism. The chain is built from TRBV6-1 and TRBJ1-4; TRBD1 matches 7 bases. The CDR3 loop reads CASSDRGGRGKLFF. The DNA of the CDR3 is TGTGCCAGCAGTGACAGGGGGGGCCGGGGAAAACTGTTTTTT.